The rows below give T cell receptor beta chains drawn from one sample of a study of T cell repertoires in cytomegalovirus infection. TCRdb reanalysed the reads using MiXCR and keeps one entry per CDR3 protein. The table has 360,000 or so distinct CDR3 sequences, about 35% seen once; the top ten hold less than 15%. Their antigens remain unidentified. The sample in question was cultured PBMCs, obtained from culture after CMV antigen stimulation. The receptors originated from a human donor in good health (CMV status not recorded). Some clones in this sample may be carry-over from other donors' samples. The CDR3 runs from the conserved cysteine through the conserved F or W. A D gene is named only where the DNA matches it firmly. Some rows have no size entry. The others give once, few or many, or a class for an expanded clone.

D gene	J gene	clone size	V gene	CDR3 protein	CDR3 DNA
TRBD1	TRBJ2-3	-	TRBV6-1	CASSAEGQGPLATQYF	TGTGCCAGCAGTGCCGAGGGACAGGGGCCCCTCGCTACGCAGTATTTT
-	TRBJ1-1	-	TRBV28	CASSLQHTEAFF	TGTGCCAGCAGTTTACAGCACACTGAAGCTTTCTTT
-	TRBJ1-1	many	TRBV12-3/TRBV12-4	CASSPRLNTEAFF	TGTGCCAGCAGCCCCAGGTTGAACACTGAAGCTTTCTTT
TRBD1	TRBJ1-1	few	TRBV12-3/TRBV12-4	CASRPGQAGTEAFF	TGTGCCAGCAGACCGGGACAGGCGGGCACTGAAGCTTTCTTT
-	TRBJ1-3	-	TRBV5-6	CASSGGRLRDTIYF	TGTGCCAGCAGCGGGGGTAGGCTTCGGGACACCATATATTTT
-	TRBJ1-1	few	TRBV30	CAWSLSGLVAEAFF	TGTGCCTGGAGTCTGAGTGGGTTAGTAGCTGAAGCTTTCTTT
-	TRBJ1-1	few	TRBV6-5	CASSYSKNSRHTEAFF	TGTGCCAGCAGTTACTCGAAGAACAGCCGACACACTGAAGCTTTCTTT
TRBD1	TRBJ2-3	-	TRBV7-6	CASTALATGGTDTQYF	TGTGCCAGCACCGCCTTAGCCACAGGGGGCACAGATACGCAGTATTTT
-	TRBJ2-7	-	TRBV27	CASSLRAQGPSSYEQYF	TGTGCCAGCAGTTTAAGGGCGCAGGGGCCGAGCTCCTACGAGCAGTACTTC
-	TRBJ2-2	-	TRBV6-8	CASNLQGTNTGELFF	TGTGCCAGCAATCTTCAGGGTACGAACACCGGGGAGCTGTTTTTT
-	TRBJ2-1	-	TRBV2	CASSATMAVRNEQFF	TGTGCCAGCAGTGCGACTATGGCGGTGCGCAATGAGCAGTTCTTC
-	TRBJ2-1	-	TRBV20-1	CSATSLTDSYNEQFF	TGCAGTGCGACCAGCCTGACTGACTCCTACAATGAGCAGTTCTTC
-	TRBJ1-1	-	TRBV7-2	CASSPPGGRNTEAFF	TGTGCCAGCAGCCCCCCCGGAGGGCGGAACACTGAAGCTTTCTTT
-	TRBJ2-3	many	TRBV7-2	CASSRGGGAYSTDTQYF	TGTGCCAGCAGTCGAGGTGGGGGGGCATATTCCACAGATACGCAGTATTTT
-	TRBJ2-7	medium-sized	TRBV7-2	CASSLAAGANEQYF	TGTGCCAGCAGCTTAGCGGCAGGGGCAAACGAGCAGTACTTC
-	TRBJ2-1	-	TRBV2	CASSKQGNEQFF	TGTGCCAGCAGCAAACAGGGTAATGAGCAGTTCTTC
-	TRBJ1-5	-	TRBV10-3	CAISDSGDNQPQHF	TGTGCCATCAGTGATTCTGGGGACAATCAGCCCCAGCATTTT
-	TRBJ1-2	few	TRBV9	CASSVGRITNYGYTF	TGTGCCAGCAGCGTAGGACGGATTACTAACTATGGCTACACCTTC
-	TRBJ2-3	many	TRBV7-2	CASSLGGTRAYRTDTQYF	TGTGCCAGCAGCTTAGGGGGAACTAGGGCGTACCGCACAGATACGCAGTATTTT
TRBD2	TRBJ2-5	-	TRBV27	CASSLWASGSYSLETQYF	TGTGCCAGCAGTTTATGGGCTAGCGGGAGTTATTCCTTGGAGACCCAGTACTTC
-	TRBJ2-7	-	TRBV4-1	CASSQDGGIGYEQYF	TGCGCCAGCAGCCAAGATGGCGGGATTGGGTACGAGCAGTACTTC
-	TRBJ1-3	-	TRBV19	CASSQTFPPRSGNTIYF	TGTGCCAGTAGCCAGACCTTTCCGCCCCGCTCTGGAAACACCATATATTTT
-	TRBJ2-7	-	TRBV5-6	CASSLGQKTYEQYF	TGTGCCAGCAGCTTGGGACAGAAAACCTACGAGCAGTACTTC
TRBD1	TRBJ2-7	-	TRBV19	CASSIQDRAATYEQYF	TGTGCCAGTAGTATTCAGGACAGGGCTGCAACCTACGAGCAGTACTTC